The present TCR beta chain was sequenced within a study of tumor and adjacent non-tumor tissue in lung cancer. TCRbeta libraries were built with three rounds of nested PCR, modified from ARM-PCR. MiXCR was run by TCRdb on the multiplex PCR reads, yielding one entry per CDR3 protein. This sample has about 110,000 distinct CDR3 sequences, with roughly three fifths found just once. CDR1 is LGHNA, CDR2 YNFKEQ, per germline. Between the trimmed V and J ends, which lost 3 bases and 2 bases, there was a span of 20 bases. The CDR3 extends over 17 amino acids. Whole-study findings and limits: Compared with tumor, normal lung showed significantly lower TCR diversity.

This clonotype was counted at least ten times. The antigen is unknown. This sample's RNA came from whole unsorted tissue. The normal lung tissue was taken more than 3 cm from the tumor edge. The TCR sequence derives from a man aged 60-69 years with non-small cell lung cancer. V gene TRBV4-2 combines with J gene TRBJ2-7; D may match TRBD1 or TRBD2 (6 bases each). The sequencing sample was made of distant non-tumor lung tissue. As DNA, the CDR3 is TGTGCCAGCAGCCATGTTGCGAGGGGGGACGGAACCTACGAGCAGTACTTC. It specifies CASSHVARGDGTYEQYF.